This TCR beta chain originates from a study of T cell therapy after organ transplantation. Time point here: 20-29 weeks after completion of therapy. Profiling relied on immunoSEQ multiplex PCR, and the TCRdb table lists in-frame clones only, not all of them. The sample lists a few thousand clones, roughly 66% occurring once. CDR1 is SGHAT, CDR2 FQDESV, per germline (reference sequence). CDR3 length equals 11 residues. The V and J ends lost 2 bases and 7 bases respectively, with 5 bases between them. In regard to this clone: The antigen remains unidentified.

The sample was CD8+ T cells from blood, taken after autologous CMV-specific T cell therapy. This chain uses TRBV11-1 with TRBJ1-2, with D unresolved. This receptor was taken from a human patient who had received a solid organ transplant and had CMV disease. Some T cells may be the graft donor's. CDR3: CASSLYSGYTF. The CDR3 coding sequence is TGTGCCAGCAGCTTATACAGTGGCTACACCTTC.